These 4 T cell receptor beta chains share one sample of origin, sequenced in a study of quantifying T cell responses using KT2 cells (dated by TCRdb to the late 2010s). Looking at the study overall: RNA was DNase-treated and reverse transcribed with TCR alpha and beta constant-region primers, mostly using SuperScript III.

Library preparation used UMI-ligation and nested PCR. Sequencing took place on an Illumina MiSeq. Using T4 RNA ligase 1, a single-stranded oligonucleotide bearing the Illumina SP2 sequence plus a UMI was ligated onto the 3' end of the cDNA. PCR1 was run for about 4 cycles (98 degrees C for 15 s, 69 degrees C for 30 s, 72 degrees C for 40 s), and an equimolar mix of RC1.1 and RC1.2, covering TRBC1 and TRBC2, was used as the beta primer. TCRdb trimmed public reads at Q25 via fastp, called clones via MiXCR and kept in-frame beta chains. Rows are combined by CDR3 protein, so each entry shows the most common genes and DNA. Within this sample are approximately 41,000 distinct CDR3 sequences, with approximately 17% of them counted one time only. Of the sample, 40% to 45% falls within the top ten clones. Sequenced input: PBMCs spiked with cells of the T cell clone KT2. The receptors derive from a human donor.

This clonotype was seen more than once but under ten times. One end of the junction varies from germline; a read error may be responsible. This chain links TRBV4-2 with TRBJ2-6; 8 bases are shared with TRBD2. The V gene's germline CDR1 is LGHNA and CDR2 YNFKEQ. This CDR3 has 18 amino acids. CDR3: CASSQGGSGSSGANVLNF. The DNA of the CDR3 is TGTGCCAGCAGCCAAGGGGGAAGCGGGAGCTCTGGGGCCAACGTCCTGAATTTC.

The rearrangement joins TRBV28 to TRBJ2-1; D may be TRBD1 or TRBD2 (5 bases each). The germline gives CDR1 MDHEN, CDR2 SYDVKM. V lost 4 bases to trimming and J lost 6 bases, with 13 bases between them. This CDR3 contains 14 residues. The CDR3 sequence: CASSSPGQRNEQFF. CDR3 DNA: TGTGCCAGCAGTTCGCCGGGGCAGCGCAATGAGCAGTTCTTC.

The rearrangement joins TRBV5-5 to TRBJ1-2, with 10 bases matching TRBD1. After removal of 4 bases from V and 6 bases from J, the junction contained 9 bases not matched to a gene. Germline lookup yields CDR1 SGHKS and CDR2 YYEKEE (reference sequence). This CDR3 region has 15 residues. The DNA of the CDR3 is TGTGCCAGCAGCACACTGTTGACAGGGGGCAATGGCTACACCTTC. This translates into CASSTLLTGGNGYTF.

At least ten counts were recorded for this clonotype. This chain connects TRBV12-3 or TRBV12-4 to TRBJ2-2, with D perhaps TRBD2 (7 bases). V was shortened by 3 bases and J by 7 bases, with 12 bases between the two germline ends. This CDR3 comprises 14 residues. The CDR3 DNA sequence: TGTGCCAGCAGTTTGGGGGGGCCTGGCGGGGAGCTGTTTTTT. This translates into CASSLGGPGGELFF.